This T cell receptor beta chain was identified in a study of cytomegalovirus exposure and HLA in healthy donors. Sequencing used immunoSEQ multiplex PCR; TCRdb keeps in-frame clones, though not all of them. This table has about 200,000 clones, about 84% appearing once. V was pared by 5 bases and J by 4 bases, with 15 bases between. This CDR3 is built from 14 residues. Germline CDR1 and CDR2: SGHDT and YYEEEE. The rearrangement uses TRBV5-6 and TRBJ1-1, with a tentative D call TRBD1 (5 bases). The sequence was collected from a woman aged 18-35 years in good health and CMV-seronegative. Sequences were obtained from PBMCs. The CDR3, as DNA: TGTGCCAGCAGATTTGCGGGGGGGAGCACTGAAGCTTTCTTT. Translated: CASRFAGGSTEAFF. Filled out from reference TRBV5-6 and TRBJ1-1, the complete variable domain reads DAGVTQSPTHLIKTRGQQVTLRCSPKSGHDTVSWYQQALGQGPQFIFQYYEEEERQRGNFPDRFSGHQFPNYSSELNVNALLLGDSALYLCASRFAGGSTEAFFGQGTRLTVV.